This entry is about one T cell receptor beta chain. Antigen specificity is unknown. The table came from immunoSEQ multiplex PCR; TCRdb's copy has only in-frame clones and leaves some out. Of 95,000 to 120,000 clones in the sample, roughly 90% were seen once. This CDR3 spans 15 amino acids. CDR1 SGHRS and CDR2 YFSETQ come from the germline V gene. V was shortened by 3 bases and J by 8 bases, with 15 bases between the two germline ends. The source of the sample is a study of OX40 agonist ivuxolimab in advanced cancers. Study as a whole: Averaging 60 years in age, with a range of about 23 to 90, the cohort was 65% to 85% male. Partial responses were achieved by three patients, one with hepatocellular carcinoma and two with cutaneous melanoma.

Whole-study findings and limits: Patients who responded partially at 0.1-3.0 mg/kg showed clonal expansion ranking among the lowest.

This receptor was identified in an adult with an advanced solid tumor such as melanoma, head and neck, liver or kidney cancer. Specimen: CD4+ or CD8+ T cells sorted from blood, collected in a trial of the OX40 agonist ivuxolimab. The chain is built from TRBV5-1 and TRBJ1-6; TRBD1 might be the D (5 bases). The CDR3 loop is CASSWAGTRDSPLHF. In DNA, the CDR3 is TGCGCCAGCAGCTGGGCCGGGACCCGGGATTCACCCCTCCACTTT.